The subject of this entry is one T cell receptor beta chain. Antigen: not known. The PCR employed 60 Vbeta primers together with 13 Jbeta primers. The repertoire was sequenced with immunoSEQ multiplex PCR; TCRdb's copy has only in-frame clones and lacks some. The sample shows about 89,000 clones, about 85% of them seen only once. The data derive from a study of cytomegalovirus exposure and HLA in healthy donors. The CDR3 has 13 residues. CDR1 and CDR2 (germline): SGHTA, FQGTGA. Trimming took 2 bases from V and 7 from J, leaving 8 bases between them. Study-level results: A later analysis showed HLA-associated TCR beta chains outstripping equally common others in clonal expansion.

The sequence derives from a female donor in good health and CMV-seropositive. The V and J genes are TRBV7-3 and TRBJ1-4; D possibly corresponds to TRBD1 (5 bases). The sequencing input was PBMCs. CDR3 bases: TGTGCCAGCAGCTTAGCGGGGGGTGAAAAACTGTTTTTT. It translates to CASSLAGGEKLFF.